These T cell receptor beta chains were read from a single sample in a study of blood T cell repertoires in COVID-19. Clones were sequenced by immunoSEQ multiplex PCR, and TCRdb holds only the in-frame ones, with some missing. Among more than 200,000 clones listed, around 90% were seen once. Sequenced: PBMCs or T cells enriched from blood (not recorded which). The receptor source for this set is a man aged 30 to 45 in a cohort exposed to, infected with or recovered from COVID-19 (not recorded which). CDR3s include the opening cysteine and the closing phenylalanine or tryptophan. A D gene is named only where the DNA matches it firmly. A clone size is listed for some rows: how often the clone was seen (once, few, many), or a class if it is expanded.

>TRBJ2-7|NA|TRBD2|TRBV19
CASSTRLAPYEQYF
TGTGCCAGTAGTACCCGACTAGCCCCCTACGAGCAGTACTTC
>TRBJ2-1|once|NA|TRBV28
CASSLAGVNEQFF
TGTGCCAGCAGTTTGGCCGGGGTCAATGAGCAGTTCTTC
>TRBJ1-4|NA|TRBD1|TRBV7-6
CASSLELGDRGNEKLFF
TGTGCCAGCAGCTTAGAGTTAGGGGACAGGGGAAATGAAAAACTGTTTTTT
>TRBJ1-2|NA|NA|TRBV5-1
CASSLEPHGGYTF
TGCGCCAGCAGCTTGGAGCCCCATGGTGGCTACACCTTC
>TRBJ2-5|NA|TRBD1|TRBV15
CATSRGSGGARGTQYF
TGTGCCACCAGCAGAGGATCAGGGGGCGCCCGGGGGACCCAGTACTTC
>TRBJ2-7|NA|TRBD1|TRBV5-1
CASSLDRGQGYEQYF
TGCGCCAGCAGCTTGGACCGTGGACAGGGCTACGAGCAGTACTTC
>TRBJ1-6|NA|TRBD1|TRBV7-3
CASSPRGTGDSPLHF
TGTGCCAGCAGCCCCCGGGGGACAGGGGATTCACCCCTCCACTTT
>TRBJ1-3|NA|NA|TRBV3-1/TRBV3-2
CASSRRQLPGNTIYF
TGTGCCAGCAGCCGAAGACAGTTACCTGGAAACACCATATATTTT
>TRBJ2-1|NA|NA|TRBV9
CASSVLSLAVYNEQFF
TGTGCCAGCAGCGTCCTGTCGTTGGCGGTCTACAATGAGCAGTTCTTC
>TRBJ2-3|NA|NA|TRBV9
CASSPGATLADTQYF
TGTGCCAGCAGCCCAGGGGCTACTCTAGCAGATACGCAGTATTTT
>TRBJ2-2|NA|TRBD2|TRBV18
CASSPILSGSATGELFF
TGTGCCAGCTCACCTATCTTAAGCGGGAGTGCCACCGGGGAGCTGTTTTTT
>TRBJ1-1|NA|TRBD1|TRBV27
CASSHRTGRNTEAFF
TGTGCCAGCAGTCATAGGACAGGGCGGAACACTGAAGCTTTCTTT
>TRBJ2-1|NA|TRBD2|TRBV11-1
CASTSPVAGGPSVF
TGTGCCAGCACATCTCCCGTAGCGGGAGGGCCCTCGGTCTTC
>TRBJ2-2|NA|TRBD2|TRBV23-1
CASSPGLAGFFTGELFF
TGCGCCAGCAGCCCCGGACTAGCGGGCTTTTTCACCGGGGAGCTGTTTTTT
>TRBJ2-5|NA|TRBD1|TRBV3-1/TRBV3-2
CASSQGTGLLYQETQYF
TGTGCCAGCAGCCAAGGGACAGGACTTTTGTACCAAGAGACCCAGTACTTC
>TRBJ1-2|NA|TRBD1|TRBV2
CASSENRRGQDYGYTF
TGTGCCAGCAGTGAAAACAGGAGGGGGCAGGACTATGGCTACACCTTC
>TRBJ1-2|NA|NA|TRBV12-3/TRBV12-4
CASSFSDGYTF
TGTGCCAGCAGTTTTTCCGATGGCTACACCTTC
>TRBJ2-1|NA|TRBD1|TRBV14
CASSQDLQGWPYNEQFF
TGTGCCAGCAGCCAAGATTTACAGGGGTGGCCCTACAATGAGCAGTTCTTC